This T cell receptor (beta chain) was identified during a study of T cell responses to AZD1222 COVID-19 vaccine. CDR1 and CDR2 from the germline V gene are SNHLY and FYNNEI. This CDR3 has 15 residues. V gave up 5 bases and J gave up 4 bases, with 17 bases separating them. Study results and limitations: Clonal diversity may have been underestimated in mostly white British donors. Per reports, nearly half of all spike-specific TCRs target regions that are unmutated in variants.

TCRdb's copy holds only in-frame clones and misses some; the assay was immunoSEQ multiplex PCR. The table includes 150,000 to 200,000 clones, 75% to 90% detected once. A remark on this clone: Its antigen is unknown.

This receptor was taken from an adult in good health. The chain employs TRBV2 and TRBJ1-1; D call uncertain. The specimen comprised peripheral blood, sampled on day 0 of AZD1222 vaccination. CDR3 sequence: CASSPRAGGGTEAFF. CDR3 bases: TGTGCCAGCAGTCCCCGGGCCGGAGGAGGCACTGAAGCTTTCTTT.